The clone carrying this T cell receptor beta chain was detected many times. Its matching antigen is unknown. Trimming removed 0 bases at V and 5 bases at J, with 17 bases between. CDR1 is LGHNA and CDR2 is YNFKEQ in the germline V gene. This CDR3 has 17 amino acids. TCRdb used MiXCR to reprocess the multiplex PCR reads, holding one entry per CDR3 protein. The sample holds 13,000 or so distinct CDR3 sequences, 62% seen once. These data are taken from a study of breast tumors, draining lymph nodes, adjacent tissues. Study observations and caveats: Data only fit, rather than demonstrated, lymph node origin of most tumor T cells. Data fit most tumor T cells coming from lymph node, expanding in tumor. Tumors had less TCR diversity than lymph nodes, more than nontumor tissue.

Specimen: tumor-adjacent breast tissue. V gene TRBV4-2 combines with J gene TRBJ1-5; a weak D match, TRBD1 (5 bases). The source is a female donor with breast cancer. Some clones in this sample may be carry-over from other donors' samples. The CDR3 DNA is TGTGCCAGCAGCCAAGATCAGGGCAGTATTTGGTATCAGCCCCAGCATTTT. Translated, it gives CASSQDQGSIWYQPQHF.